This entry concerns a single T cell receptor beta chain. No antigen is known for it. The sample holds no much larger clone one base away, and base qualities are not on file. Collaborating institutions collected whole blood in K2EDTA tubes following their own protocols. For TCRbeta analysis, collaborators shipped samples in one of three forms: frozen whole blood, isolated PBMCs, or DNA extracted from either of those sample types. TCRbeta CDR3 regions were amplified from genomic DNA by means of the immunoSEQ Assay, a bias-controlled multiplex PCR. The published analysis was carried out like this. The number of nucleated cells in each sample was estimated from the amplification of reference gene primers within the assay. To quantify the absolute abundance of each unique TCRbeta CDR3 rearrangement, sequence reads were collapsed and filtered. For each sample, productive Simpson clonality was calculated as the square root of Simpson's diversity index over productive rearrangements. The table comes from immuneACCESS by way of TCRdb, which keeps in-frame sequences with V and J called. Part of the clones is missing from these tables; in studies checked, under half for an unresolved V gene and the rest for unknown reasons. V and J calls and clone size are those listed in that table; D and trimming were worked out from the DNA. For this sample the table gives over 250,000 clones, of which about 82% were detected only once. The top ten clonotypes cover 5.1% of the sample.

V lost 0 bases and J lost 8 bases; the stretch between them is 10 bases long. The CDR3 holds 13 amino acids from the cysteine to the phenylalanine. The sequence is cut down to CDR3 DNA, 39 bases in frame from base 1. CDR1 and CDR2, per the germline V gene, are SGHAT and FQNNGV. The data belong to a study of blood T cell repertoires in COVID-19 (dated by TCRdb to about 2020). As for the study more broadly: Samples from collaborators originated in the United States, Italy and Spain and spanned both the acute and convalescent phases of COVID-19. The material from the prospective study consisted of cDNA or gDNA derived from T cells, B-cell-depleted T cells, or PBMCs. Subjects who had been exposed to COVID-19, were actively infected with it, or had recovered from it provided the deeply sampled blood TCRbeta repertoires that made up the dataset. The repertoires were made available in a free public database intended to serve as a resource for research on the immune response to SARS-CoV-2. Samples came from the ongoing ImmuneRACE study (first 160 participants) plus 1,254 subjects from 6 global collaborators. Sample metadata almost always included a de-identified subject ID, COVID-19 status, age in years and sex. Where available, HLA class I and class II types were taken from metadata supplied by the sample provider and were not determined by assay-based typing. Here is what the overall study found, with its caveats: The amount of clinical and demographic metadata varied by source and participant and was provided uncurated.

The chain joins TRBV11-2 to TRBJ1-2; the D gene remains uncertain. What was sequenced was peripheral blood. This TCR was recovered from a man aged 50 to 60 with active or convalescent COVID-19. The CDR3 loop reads CASSLDHYGGYTF. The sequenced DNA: TGTGCCAGCAGCTTAGACCACTATGGCGGCTACACCTTC.